The next 19 T cell receptor beta chains were all read from a single sample in a study of human T cells and chemical hapten exposure. TCRdb used MiXCR to reprocess the RACE reads, holding one entry per CDR3 protein. Seen here are roughly 50,000 distinct CDR3 sequences, 11% observed once, and the top ten hold 1.8%. The time point denotes: patch test 1, 2 weeks after DPC sensitization. Treatment here: therapeutic diphenylcyclopropenone sensitization with weekly scalp DPC. Total RNA came from unfractionated whole blood. The sample was whole blood, taken in connection with sensitization to the hapten diphenylcyclopropenone (DPC). Receptors originate from a woman aged 40 to 55 with alopecia areata. Some clones in this sample may be carry-over from other donors' samples.

This clonotype has at least ten counts. The chain employs TRBV29-1 and TRBJ1-2, with 10 bases fitting TRBD1. This CDR3 has 12 amino acids. The trim removed 7 bases at V and 3 bases at J, leaving 2 bases unmatched. The V gene's germline CDR1 is SQVTM and CDR2 ANQGSEA. CDR3 in DNA: TGCAGCGGACAGGGGGCTCACTATGGCTACACCTTC. This codes for CSGQGAHYGYTF. Based on the CDR3 plus reference TRBV29-1 and TRBJ1-2, the full variable domain is SAVISQKPSRDICQRGTSLTIQCQVDSQVTMMFWYRQQPGQSLTLIATANQGSEATYESGFVIDKFPISRPNLTFSTLTVSNMSPEDSSIYLCSGQGAHYGYTFGSGTRLTVV.

This clonotype has ten or more counts. This chain uses TRBV12-3 or TRBV12-4 with TRBJ1-3; perhaps TRBD1 as D (6 bases). V lost 3 bases to trimming and J lost 6 bases, with 12 bases between them. The CDR3 consists of 14 residues. CDR3 nucleotides: TGTGCCAGCAGTTTTTCGGGGGGCGCAAACACCATATATTTT. Translated, it gives CASSFSGGANTIYF.

The chain links TRBV18 to TRBJ2-7; tentative D call: TRBD1 (6 bases). Trimming took 2 bases from V and 11 from J, leaving 13 bases between them. In germline, CDR1 is KGHSH, CDR2 LQKENI. This CDR3 has 12 residues. CDR3 sequence reads: CASSPSGTGKYF. CDR3 nucleotides: TGTGCCAGCTCACCATCGGGCACAGGGAAGTACTTC.

The chain links TRBV12-3 or TRBV12-4 to TRBJ1-1; maybe TRBD1 (5 bases). CDR3 length: 14 amino acids. Trimming cost V 6 bases and J 4 bases, with 15 bases left between them. The chain's CDR3 is CASSPSQARTEAFF. DNA for the CDR3: TGTGCCAGCAGCCCGTCACAGGCTCGCACTGAAGCTTTCTTT.

This clonotype was counted ten times or more. The chain has TRBV10-3 and TRBJ1-2; 8 nucleotides agree with TRBD1. Per germline, CDR1 ENHRY and CDR2 SYGVKD. CDR3 length equals 15 residues. The J segment lost 1 base and the V segment lost 3 bases, leaving 4 bases of the junction unmatched. CDR3 DNA sequence: TGTGCCATCAGTGAACCGACAGGGGATAACTATGGCTACACCTTC. This sequence encodes CAISEPTGDNYGYTF.

The chain joins TRBV5-1 to TRBJ2-5; 7 bases agree with TRBD2. With 4 bases clipped from V and 5 bases from J, the junction kept 8 bases outside the gene matches. CDR3 length: 14 residues. Germline V CDR1 and CDR2: SGHRS, YFSETQ. CDR3: CASSEGRALETQYF. The CDR3 bases are TGCGCCAGCAGCGAGGGGAGGGCCTTGGAGACCCAGTACTTC.

In its sample, this clonotype was seen many times. This sequence joins TRBV4-1 and TRBJ1-1; 7 bases fit TRBD1. The germline V gene has CDR1 MGHRA and CDR2 YSYEKL. The CDR3 runs to 16 residues. V lost 4 bases and J lost 1; bases outside the gene matches: 9. The CDR3 DNA follows: TGCGCCAGCAGCCGCTTAGGGAGGACAGGGAACACTGAAGCTTTCTTT. It specifies CASSRLGRTGNTEAFF.

This clonotype was seen at least ten times. This sequence joins TRBV28 and TRBJ1-2; 7 nucleotides line up with TRBD1. Germline V gene sequence: CDR1 MDHEN, CDR2 SYDVKM. With 5 bases clipped from V and 4 bases from J, the junction kept 7 bases outside the gene matches. This CDR3 comprises 14 residues. CDR3 residues: CASSLGTEIYGYTF. CDR3 DNA sequence: TGTGCCAGCAGTCTTGGGACAGAAATCTATGGCTACACCTTC.

This chain uses TRBV25-1 with TRBJ2-3, with a tentative D call TRBD1 (5 bases). The CDR3 has 15 residues. Germline lookup yields CDR1 MGHDK and CDR2 SYGVNS. The V end was cut by 2 bases, the J end by 0 bases, with 9 bases between. The CDR3 DNA reads TGTGCCAGCAGTGAACCCAGGGCTAGCACAGATACGCAGTATTTT. Encoded protein: CASSEPRASTDTQYF.

This clonotype was detected only a few times. The CDR3 nucleotides are TGTGCCAGCAGCCTAGGACTCTCCGATGAGCAGTTCTTC. Translating gives CASSLGLSDEQFF. The rearrangement uses TRBV7-8 and TRBJ2-1; possibly TRBD2 for D (5 bases). Germline values: CDR1 SGHVS, CDR2 FQNEAQ. The CDR3 has 13 residues. V lost 5 bases to trimming and J lost 8 bases, with 13 bases between them.

The J gene is TRBJ1-2, the V gene TRBV28, with D perhaps TRBD1 (6 bases). Per germline, CDR1 MDHEN and CDR2 SYDVKM. CDR3 size: 12 residues. The germline V and J ends were trimmed by 7 bases and 2 bases, with 8 bases remaining between them. CDR3 loop: CASNRANYGYTF. The CDR3 coding sequence is TGTGCCAGCAACAGGGCAAACTATGGCTACACCTTC.

The chain combines TRBV12-3 or TRBV12-4 with TRBJ1-1, with 7 bases that match TRBD1. This CDR3 has 13 residues. Trimming cost V 7 bases and J 4 bases; bases outside gene matches: 6. CDR3 loop: CASTPTGVTEAFF. The CDR3 region has the DNA TGTGCCAGCACCCCAACAGGGGTCACTGAAGCTTTCTTT.

CDR3 amino acids: CASSLLRDTDPYEQYF. The CDR3, as DNA: TGTGCCAGCAGCTTACTCAGGGACACAGATCCCTACGAGCAGTACTTC. V and J are TRBV5-6 and TRBJ2-7; maybe TRBD1 (6 bases). The CDR3 extends over 16 amino acids. V was shortened by 2 bases and J by 2 bases, with 17 bases between the two germline ends. Per the germline V gene, CDR1 is SGHDT and CDR2 is YYEEEE.

The chain couples TRBV2 to TRBJ2-5, with 8 bases identical to TRBD2. The V segment lost 8 bases and the J segment 0 bases; nucleotides outside the gene matches: 2. Germline V gives CDR1 SNHLY, CDR2 FYNNEI. This CDR3 comprises 13 residues. The CDR3 is CASALADQETQYF. In DNA form, the CDR3 reads TGTGCCAGCGCACTAGCGGACCAAGAGACCCAGTACTTC.

This rearrangement joins TRBV6-1 to TRBJ2-3; 7 bases are a match to TRBD2. The V and J ends lost 6 bases and 2 bases, in that order; junction bases with no gene match: 5. This CDR3 is 14 amino acids long. CDR1 is MNHNS and CDR2 is SASEGT in the germline V gene. CDR3 in amino acids: CASRREPFTDTQYF. In DNA, the CDR3 is TGTGCCAGCAGGCGGGAGCCGTTCACAGATACGCAGTATTTT.

The chain carries TRBV7-3 and TRBJ2-3, with TRBD1 matching 8 bases. CDR1 SGHTA and CDR2 FQGTGA come from the germline V gene. V was clipped by 4 bases and J by 2 bases; unmatched bases: 2. The CDR3 is 14 residues long. The CDR3 DNA reads TGTGCCAGCAGCTCGGGACAGGACACAGATACGCAGTATTTT. Its translation is CASSSGQDTDTQYF.

This sequence joins TRBV5-1 and TRBJ2-1; D is unclear. Germline V CDR1 and CDR2: SGHRS, YFSETQ. V shed 4 bases and J shed 10 bases, with 15 bases lying between them. The CDR3 is made up of 13 amino acids. The CDR3 DNA is TGCGCCAGCAGCCTGGGTGACGTACCCGAGCAGTTCTTC. This gives the protein CASSLGDVPEQFF.

This clonotype was detected only a few times. The J gene is TRBJ1-3, the V gene TRBV3-1; D call uncertain. Germline assignment: CDR1 LGHDT and CDR2 YNNKEL (reference sequence). The V end lost 4 bases, the J end lost 8 bases, and 15 bases lay between the germline ends. This CDR3 has 14 residues. CDR3 nucleotide sequence: TGTGCCAGCAGCCCCAAGGGTACGGGGTACACCATATATTTT. This translates into CASSPKGTGYTIYF.

This clonotype was observed at least ten times. This chain joins TRBV19 and TRBJ1-2; TRBD1 aligns across 8 bases. Germline V gives CDR1 LNHDA, CDR2 SQIVND (reference sequence). Trimming took 2 bases from V and 3 from J; bases not matched to a gene: 14. This CDR3 is built from 18 residues. The CDR3 bases are TGTGCCAGTAGTATATCAAACAGGGGGGTCCACCCCGACTATGGCTACACCTTC. Protein: CASSISNRGVHPDYGYTF.